The 32 T cell receptor beta chains below were found in one sample sequenced in a study of identical twins. Each CDR3 protein is one row after TCRdb ran MiXCR on the 5' RACE reads. Of some 790,000 distinct CDR3 sequences listed, about 20% are singletons. These data were also filed under a second study, of T cells expressing NK-cell markers.

Material: PBMCs. The receptors derive from a woman between 18 and 30 years old in good health.

The chain recombines TRBV7-9 with TRBJ2-1, with D uncertain. V gave up 3 bases and J gave up 0 bases, with 9 bases separating them. Germline CDR1 reads SEHNR; CDR2 reads FQNEAQ (reference sequence). The CDR3 runs to 15 residues. The CDR3 is CASSFQLGSYNEQFF. For the CDR3, the DNA is TGTGCCAGCAGCTTCCAGCTGGGCTCCTACAATGAGCAGTTCTTC.

This clonotype was counted ten times or more. The chain employs TRBV15 and TRBJ1-1; no reliable D call. The germline CDR1 and CDR2 sequences are LNHNV and YYDKDF (reference sequence). There are 12 residues in the CDR3. The V and J ends lost 0 bases and 9 bases respectively, with 8 bases between them. CDR3 protein: CATSRDVRQAFF. The CDR3 DNA follows: TGTGCCACCAGCAGAGATGTCAGGCAAGCTTTCTTT.

This clonotype was counted only a few times. The gene calls are TRBV20-1 and TRBJ2-3; 10 bases map to TRBD2. This CDR3 comprises 13 residues. Germline CDR1 DFQATT, CDR2 SNEGSKA (reference sequence). V dropped 3 bases and J dropped 5; count of bases not matched to a gene: 2. DNA for the CDR3: TGCAGTGCTAGGAGGACTAGCGGAGATACGCAGTATTTT. Protein product: CSARRTSGDTQYF.

This clonotype has a handful of counts. The rearrangement links TRBV20-1 to TRBJ2-1; 12 bases fit TRBD2. CDR3 length equals 14 residues. J was trimmed by 4 bases and V by 5 bases; bases with no gene match: 3. Germline CDR1 and CDR2: DFQATT and SNEGSKA (reference sequence). In DNA form, the CDR3 reads TGCAGTGCTGGACTAGCGGGGACATACAATGAGCAGTTCTTC. Translating gives CSAGLAGTYNEQFF.

This clonotype was observed a handful of times. This rearrangement joins TRBV4-2 to TRBJ2-5; D is possibly TRBD1 (5 bases). Germline CDR1 and CDR2: LGHNA and YNFKEQ. The CDR3 contains 14 residues. The germline V and J ends were trimmed by 1 base and 5 bases, with 11 bases remaining between them. The CDR3 sequence is CASSQGQGLETQYF. For the CDR3, the DNA is TGTGCCAGCAGCCAAGGGCAGGGATTGGAGACCCAGTACTTC.

This clonotype was picked up one time. V and J are TRBV7-2 and TRBJ1-2; TRBD1 matches 11 bases. CDR3 length: 15 residues. In germline, CDR1 is SGHTA, CDR2 FQGNSA. V lost 6 bases and J lost 3; bases outside the gene matches: 6. The CDR3 sequence is CASRDRDRGYYGYTF. In DNA, the CDR3 is TGTGCCAGCAGGGATAGGGACAGGGGGTACTATGGCTACACCTTC.

The chain couples TRBV20-1 to TRBJ2-3; TRBD2 matches 8 bases. The CDR3 consists of 18 residues. The germline CDR1 and CDR2 sequences are DFQATT and SNEGSKA (reference sequence). V dropped 5 bases and J dropped 0; count of bases not matched to a gene: 16. The CDR3 DNA follows: TGCAGTGCTGGCTTGATCGGGAGGGCCCCACTTAGCACAGATACGCAGTATTTT. This codes for CSAGLIGRAPLSTDTQYF.

The table lists this clonotype with a few counts. The V call is TRBV25-1, the J call TRBJ1-1; D is possibly TRBD1 (5 bases). The CDR3 is made up of 15 amino acids. From germline, CDR1 is MGHDK and CDR2 SYGVNS. V was shortened by 4 bases and J by 3 bases, with 15 bases between the two germline ends. The CDR3 DNA follows: TGTGCCAGCAGTGCGGAGCGGGGGGGGGACACTGAAGCTTTCTTT. Its protein product is CASSAERGGDTEAFF.

The chain uses TRBV20-1 and TRBJ2-7; maybe TRBD2 (6 bases). The germline gives CDR1 DFQATT, CDR2 SNEGSKA (reference sequence). Trimming cost V 4 bases and J 0 bases, with 10 bases left between them. CDR3 length: 13 amino acids. The CDR3 reads CSANGGDSYEQYF. DNA for the CDR3: TGCAGTGCTAACGGGGGAGACTCCTACGAGCAGTACTTC.

This clonotype showed up just once. The chain couples TRBV5-1 to TRBJ2-7, with D tentatively TRBD1 (6 bases). The CDR3 has 17 residues. CDR1 is SGHRS, CDR2 YFSETQ, per germline. V dropped 0 bases and J dropped 7 bases, with 23 bases sitting between them. The CDR3 protein is CASSLGGTGLHLREQYF. The CDR3 DNA is TGCGCCAGCAGCTTGGGCGGCACAGGGCTCCATCTCAGGGAGCAGTACTTC.

This chain links TRBV4-3 with TRBJ2-7; D may be TRBD1 or TRBD2 (5 bases each). V lost 1 base and J 2 bases, leaving 12 bases between the germline ends. Germline V gives CDR1 LGHNA, CDR2 YSLEER. The CDR3 has 15 residues. The DNA for the CDR3 is TGCGCCAGCAGCCAAGGCACGGGGACCCCCTACGAGCAGTACTTC. Its protein is CASSQGTGTPYEQYF.

This clonotype turned up a few times. J is TRBJ1-2 and V is TRBV6-1, with unresolved D. Germline CDR1 reads MNHNS; CDR2 reads SASEGT. This CDR3 contains 13 residues. The V and J ends lost 4 bases and 3 bases respectively, with 9 bases between them. For the CDR3, the DNA is TGTGCCAGCAGTGCCGGTTGGTACTATGGCTACACCTTC. Translated, it gives CASSAGWYYGYTF.

This clonotype has a handful of counts. The chain links TRBV10-3 to TRBJ1-5; 7 bases agree with TRBD1. CDR1 ENHRY and CDR2 SYGVKD come from the germline V gene. The trim removed 8 bases at V and 6 bases at J, leaving 10 bases unmatched. The CDR3 is 14 amino acids. This chain's CDR3 is CAIGDGGGGQPQHF. DNA of the CDR3: TGTGCCATCGGGGATGGAGGGGGCGGTCAGCCCCAGCATTTT.

This clonotype came up a few times. The chain links TRBV20-1 to TRBJ1-1, with D maybe TRBD1 (5 bases). CDR1 DFQATT and CDR2 SNEGSKA come from the germline V gene (reference sequence). This CDR3 spans 14 amino acids. The ends were cut back, 6 bases at V and 11 bases at J, with 25 bases in the middle. This chain's CDR3 is CSAKDSWGLSKAFF. As DNA, the CDR3 is TGCAGTGCCAAAGATTCCTGGGGACTGTCGAAGGCTTTCTTT.

This clonotype was observed a few times. The V and J genes are TRBV10-3 and TRBJ2-1, with D perhaps being TRBD1 or TRBD2 (5 bases each). The V end lost 7 bases, the J end lost 9 bases, and 13 bases lay between the germline ends. This CDR3 is 12 amino acids long. Germline V lookup: CDR1 ENHRY, CDR2 SYGVKD. This CDR3 reads CAIKTGLLEQFF. CDR3 DNA sequence: TGTGCCATCAAGACGGGGCTTCTTGAGCAGTTCTTC.

This clonotype has just a few counts. The gene calls are TRBV6-1 and TRBJ1-5; tentatively, D is TRBD1 (6 bases). This CDR3 comprises 15 residues. CDR1 is MNHNS, CDR2 SASEGT, per germline. The V end was cut by 6 bases, the J end by 2 bases, with 14 bases between. In DNA form, the CDR3 reads TGTGCCAGCAGCCTCTACAGGGATGGCAATCAGCCCCAGCATTTT. Translated: CASSLYRDGNQPQHF.

This clonotype was seen a handful of times. This CDR3 is CASSLAGFTDTQYF. The CDR3 nucleotides read TGTGCCAGCAGCTTAGCAGGCTTCACAGATACGCAGTATTTT. V usage is TRBV7-2 and J usage is TRBJ2-3; unclear D gene. The CDR3 sequence is 14 residues long. Trimming stripped 0 bases from V and 2 bases from J, with 6 bases between. Germline lookup yields CDR1 SGHTA and CDR2 FQGNSA.

The chain employs TRBV6-5 and TRBJ2-7, with TRBD2 matching over 12 bases. This CDR3 contains 17 residues. V lost 2 bases and J lost 3; bases outside the gene matches: 8. CDR1 and CDR2 from the germline V gene are MNHEY and SVGAGI. The CDR3 is CASSYPKGLAGIYEQYF. The CDR3 DNA follows: TGTGCCAGCAGTTACCCAAAGGGACTAGCGGGTATCTACGAGCAGTACTTC.

The chain uses TRBV7-9 and TRBJ2-1; perhaps TRBD2 as D (6 bases). CDR1 SEHNR and CDR2 FQNEAQ come from the germline V gene (reference sequence). The CDR3 covers 15 residues. V was shortened by 5 bases and J by 6 bases, with 17 bases between the two germline ends. CDR3 bases: TGTGCCAGCAGCCCGACTAGAATGGTTCCCAATGAGCAGTTCTTC. Encoded protein: CASSPTRMVPNEQFF.

In its sample, this clonotype was seen a few times. The chain joins TRBV10-3 to TRBJ2-6; tentative D call: TRBD2 (5 bases). Trimming pared 0 bases from V and 4 bases from J, leaving 10 bases between. Germline CDR1 reads ENHRY; CDR2 reads SYGVKD. The CDR3 extends over 16 amino acids. The CDR3 is CAISESRGSGANVLTF. The CDR3 DNA follows: TGTGCCATCAGTGAGTCAAGAGGGTCCGGGGCCAACGTCCTGACTTTC.

This chain joins TRBV7-2 and TRBJ2-3; TRBD1 agrees at 8 bases. The V gene's germline CDR1 is SGHTA and CDR2 FQGNSA. Unmatched junction bases numbered 3, after V lost 5 bases and J lost 2 bases. The CDR3 totals 14 residues. This CDR3 reads CASSPGGHTDTQYF. CDR3 nucleotides: TGTGCCAGCAGCCCAGGGGGCCACACAGATACGCAGTATTTT.

The chain employs TRBV5-4 and TRBJ2-5; D is possibly TRBD1 (6 bases). V was trimmed by 0 bases and J by 1 base, leaving 10 bases between them. The CDR3 is 15 amino acids. Germline values: CDR1 SGHNT, CDR2 YYREEE (reference sequence). CDR3 sequence (DNA): TGTGCCAGCAGCTTGGGGACAGCTTCCCAAGAGACCCAGTACTTC. This sequence encodes CASSLGTASQETQYF.

This clonotype was counted only a few times. The V gene is TRBV5-1, the J gene TRBJ2-2; 11 bases are shared with TRBD2. The CDR3 consists of 17 residues. Per germline, CDR1 SGHRS and CDR2 YFSETQ. With 4 bases clipped from V and 1 base from J, the junction kept 6 bases outside the gene matches. In DNA form, the CDR3 reads TGCGCCAGCAGCCCGAGGGGGACTAGCGGGAACACCGGGGAGCTGTTTTTT. Translation gives CASSPRGTSGNTGELFF.

This clonotype was observed a few times. This chain uses TRBV30 with TRBJ2-1; TRBD2 matches at 7 bases. Unmatched junction bases numbered 9, after V lost 3 bases and J lost 1 base. Germline loops: CDR1 GTSNPN, CDR2 SVGIG (reference sequence). The CDR3 has 16 amino acids. The CDR3 DNA sequence: TGTGCCTGGAGCACCGGGGGGTTGCGATCCTACAATGAGCAGTTCTTC. It yields the protein CAWSTGGLRSYNEQFF.

This clonotype was detected many times. V is TRBV12-3 or TRBV12-4 and J is TRBJ1-1; D might be TRBD1 (6 bases). This CDR3 spans 14 amino acids. Trimming took 3 bases from V and 1 from J, leaving 9 bases between them. The CDR3: CASSFRGRNTEAFF. The DNA of the CDR3 is TGTGCCAGCAGTTTCAGGGGTCGGAACACTGAAGCTTTCTTT.

This clonotype was counted only a few times. The rearrangement uses TRBV5-1 and TRBJ2-3; tentatively, D is TRBD1 (5 bases). This CDR3 is built from 12 residues. Between the trimmed V and J ends, which lost 4 bases and 5 bases, there was a span of 8 bases. Looked up from germline, CDR1 is SGHRS and CDR2 is YFSETQ. The CDR3 loop is CASSIDRDTQYF. The CDR3 nucleotides are TGCGCCAGCAGCATTGACAGAGATACGCAGTATTTT.

The chain carries TRBV7-3 and TRBJ2-5; weak D call: TRBD1 (5 bases). Trimming took off 0 bases at V and 5 bases at J, with 13 bases between the two ends. From germline, CDR1 is SGHTA and CDR2 FQGTGA. CDR3 length equals 15 residues. The DNA of the CDR3 is TGTGCCAGCAGCTTAACCCCAGGGCGCCGGGAGACCCAGTACTTC. As protein: CASSLTPGRRETQYF.

This sequence joins TRBV2 and TRBJ2-2, with D maybe TRBD1 (6 bases). The ends were cut back, 8 bases at V and 3 bases at J, with 16 bases in the middle. This CDR3 region has 15 residues. Per germline, CDR1 SNHLY and CDR2 FYNNEI. Written as DNA, the CDR3 is TGTGCCAGCCAGCCGGAACAGGGCGACACCGGGGAGCTGTTTTTT. As protein: CASQPEQGDTGELFF.

The chain is built from TRBV2 and TRBJ1-1, with TRBD1 matching 7 bases. Germline values: CDR1 SNHLY, CDR2 FYNNEI. The V and J ends lost 4 bases and 6 bases, in that order; junction bases with no gene match: 8. The CDR3 covers 14 residues. In nucleotides, the CDR3 is TGTGCCAGCAGTGGGAGTAGGGACAGACCTGAAGCTTTCTTT. It translates to CASSGSRDRPEAFF.

This clonotype was found a few times. V gene TRBV7-2 combines with J gene TRBJ1-1; D unresolved. The CDR3 is 14 amino acids. Germline V gene data show CDR1 as SGHTA and CDR2 as FQGNSA. V was trimmed by 3 bases and J by 8 bases, leaving 16 bases between them. The CDR3 bases are TGTGCCAGCAGCTTTGTAGGGCTCTCCCCCGAAGCTTTCTTT. Its translation is CASSFVGLSPEAFF.

This clonotype appeared a few times. The rearrangement uses TRBV5-6 and TRBJ2-7; D possibly corresponds to TRBD2 (5 bases). The V and J ends lost 1 base and 1 base respectively, with 12 bases between them. The CDR3 runs 15 residues. The germline V gene encodes CDR1 SGHDT and CDR2 YYEEEE. The CDR3 is CASSLQRALSYEQYF. Here the CDR3 DNA reads TGTGCCAGCAGCTTGCAGAGGGCTTTGTCCTACGAGCAGTACTTC.

V usage is TRBV6-1 and J usage is TRBJ1-4; D might be TRBD1 (6 bases). CDR1 and CDR2 (germline): MNHNS, SASEGT. V dropped 7 bases and J dropped 8 bases, with 20 bases sitting between them. The CDR3 length is 15 residues. The CDR3 here is CASTRTPGGGEKLFF. DNA for the CDR3: TGTGCCAGCACCCGTACCCCGGGGGGCGGGGAAAAACTGTTTTTT.